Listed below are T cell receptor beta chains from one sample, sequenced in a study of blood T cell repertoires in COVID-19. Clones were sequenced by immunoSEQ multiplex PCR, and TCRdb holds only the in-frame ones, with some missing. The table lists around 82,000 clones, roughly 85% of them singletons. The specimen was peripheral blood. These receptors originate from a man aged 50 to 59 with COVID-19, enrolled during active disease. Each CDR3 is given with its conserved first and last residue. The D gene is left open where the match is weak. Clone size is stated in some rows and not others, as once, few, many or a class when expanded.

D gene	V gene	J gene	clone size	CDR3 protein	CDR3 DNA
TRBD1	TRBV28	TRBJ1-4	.	CASSFGTVGDEKLFF	TGTGCCAGCAGTTTCGGGACAGTGGGGGATGAAAAACTGTTTTTT
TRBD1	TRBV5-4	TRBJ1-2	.	CASSLWETGAGYTF	TGTGCCAGCAGCTTGTGGGAAACAGGGGCCGGCTACACCTTC
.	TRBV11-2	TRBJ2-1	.	CASSLTSLPGNEQFF	TGTGCCAGCAGCCTTACTAGTTTGCCAGGCAATGAGCAGTTCTTC
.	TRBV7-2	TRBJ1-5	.	CASSRDGGASNQPQHF	TGTGCCAGCAGCCGCGATGGGGGGGCAAGCAATCAGCCCCAGCATTTT
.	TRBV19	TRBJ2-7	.	CASSPMTGNYEQYF	TGTGCCAGTAGTCCTATGACAGGTAACTACGAGCAGTACTTC
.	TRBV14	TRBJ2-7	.	CASSRELGGSYEQYF	TGTGCCAGCAGCCGGGAGCTGGGAGGCTCCTACGAGCAGTACTTC
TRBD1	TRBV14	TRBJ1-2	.	CASSQVGTAYGYTF	TGTGCCAGCAGCCAAGTCGGGACAGCCTATGGCTACACCTTC
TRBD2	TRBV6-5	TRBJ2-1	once	CASSYLAGVNNEQFF	TGTGCCAGCAGTTACCTAGCGGGAGTCAACAATGAGCAGTTCTTC
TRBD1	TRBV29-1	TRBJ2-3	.	CSVELKDREGTDTQYF	TGCAGCGTTGAACTAAAAGACAGGGAAGGTACAGATACGCAGTATTTT
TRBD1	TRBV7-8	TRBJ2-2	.	CASSRDRVTGELFF	TGTGCCAGCAGCCGGGACAGGGTCACCGGGGAGCTGTTTTTT
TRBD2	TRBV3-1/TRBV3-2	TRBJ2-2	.	CASSRLAGVRTGELFF	TGTGCCAGCAGCCGATTGGCGGGAGTGCGCACCGGGGAGCTGTTTTTT
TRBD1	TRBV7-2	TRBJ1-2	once	CASSLLGVGGGNGYTF	TGTGCCAGCAGCTTATTGGGTGTAGGAGGGGGCAATGGCTACACCTTC
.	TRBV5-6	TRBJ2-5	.	CASSLGGRDTIQETQYF	TGTGCCAGCAGCTTGGGTGGTCGGGACACCATACAAGAGACCCAGTACTTC
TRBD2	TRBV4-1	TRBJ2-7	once	CASSLTSGRQYEQYF	TGCGCCAGCAGTCTGACTAGCGGGAGACAGTACGAGCAGTACTTC
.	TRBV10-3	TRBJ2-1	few	CAISAGASHNEQFF	TGTGCCATCAGTGCGGGAGCTTCCCACAATGAGCAGTTCTTC
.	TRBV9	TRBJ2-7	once	CASSVGGAPEQYF	TGTGCCAGCAGCGTAGGGGGCGCTCCAGAGCAGTACTTC
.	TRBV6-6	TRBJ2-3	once	CASSLEAGELIGTDTQYF	TGTGCCAGCAGTCTCGAGGCCGGGGAGTTGATTGGAACAGATACGCAGTATTTT
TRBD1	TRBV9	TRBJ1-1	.	CASSADRGNTEAFF	TGTGCCAGCAGCGCCGACAGGGGAAACACTGAAGCTTTCTTT
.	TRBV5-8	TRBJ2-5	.	CASSLGTPSRTQYF	TGTGCCAGCAGCCTCGGGACTCCAAGTAGGACCCAGTACTTC
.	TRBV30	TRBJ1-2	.	CAWSSDAAGYTF	TGTGCCTGGAGTTCCGACGCGGCGGGCTACACCTTC
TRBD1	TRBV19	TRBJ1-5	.	CASSGPGQGFQPQHF	TGTGCCAGTAGTGGGCCGGGACAGGGTTTTCAGCCCCAGCATTTT
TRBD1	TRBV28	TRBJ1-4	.	CASSLEGAVRNEKLFF	TGTGCCAGCAGTTTAGAGGGGGCGGTGAGGAATGAAAAACTGTTTTTT
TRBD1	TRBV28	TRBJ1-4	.	CASSFTGTGVEKLFF	TGTGCCAGCAGTTTTACCGGGACAGGGGTTGAAAAACTGTTTTTT
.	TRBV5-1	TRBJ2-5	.	CASSLAGETQYF	TGCGCCAGCAGCTTGGCCGGGGAGACCCAGTACTTC
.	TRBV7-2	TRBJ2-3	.	CASSLAIPQTQYF	TGTGCCAGCAGCTTAGCGATACCTCAGACGCAGTATTTT
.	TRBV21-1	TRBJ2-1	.	CASSKVELAPYNEQFF	TGTGCCAGCAGCAAAGTGGAACTAGCCCCCTACAATGAGCAGTTCTTC
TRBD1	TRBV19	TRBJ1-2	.	CASSRGTDGYTF	TGTGCCAGTAGTCGCGGGACAGATGGCTACACCTTC
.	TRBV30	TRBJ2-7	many	CAWSVLLASYEQYF	TGTGCCTGGAGTGTACTACTGGCCTCCTACGAGCAGTACTTC
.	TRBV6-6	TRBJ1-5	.	CASSFHDRSNQPQHF	TGTGCCAGCAGTTTCCATGACAGGAGCAATCAGCCCCAGCATTTT
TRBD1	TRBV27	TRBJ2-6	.	CASSLSLGQGVNVLTF	TGTGCCAGCAGTTTATCGTTAGGACAGGGAGTCAACGTCCTGACTTTC
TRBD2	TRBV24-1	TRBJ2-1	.	CATGDGTSGAYNEQFF	TGTGCCACCGGTGATGGGACTAGCGGGGCTTACAATGAGCAGTTCTTC
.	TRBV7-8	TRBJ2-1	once	CASSSAGGGSYNEQFF	TGTGCCAGCAGCTCAGCTGGCGGTGGCTCCTACAATGAGCAGTTCTTC
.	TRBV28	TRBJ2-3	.	CASSEQGGDTQYF	TGTGCCAGCAGCGAACAGGGAGGGGATACGCAGTATTTT
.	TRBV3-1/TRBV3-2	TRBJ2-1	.	CAAGGGINSYNEQFF	TGTGCCGCGGGCGGCGGGATCAACTCCTACAATGAGCAGTTCTTC
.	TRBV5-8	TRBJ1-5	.	CASSPRGGPQHF	TGTGCCAGCAGCCCCCGCGGGGGGCCCCAGCATTTT
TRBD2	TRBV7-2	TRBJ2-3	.	CASSLVLAGGVDTQYF	TGTGCCAGCAGCTTAGTGTTGGCGGGAGGGGTAGATACGCAGTATTTT
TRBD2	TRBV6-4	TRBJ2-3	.	CASRRGLAGTDTQYF	TGTGCCAGCAGAAGGGGACTAGCGGGCACAGATACGCAGTATTTT
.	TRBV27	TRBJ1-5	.	CASSSPGQSNQPQHF	TGTGCCAGCAGTTCTCCAGGTCAGAGCAATCAGCCCCAGCATTTT
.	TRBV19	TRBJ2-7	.	CASTGDEQYF	TGTGCCAGTACGGGGGACGAGCAGTACTTC
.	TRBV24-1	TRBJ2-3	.	CATSATNTDTQYF	TGTGCCACCAGTGCAACAAACACAGATACGCAGTATTTT
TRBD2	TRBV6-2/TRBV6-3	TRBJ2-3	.	CASSYSLAGGNTQYF	TGTGCCAGCAGTTATAGCCTAGCGGGAGGAAATACGCAGTATTTT
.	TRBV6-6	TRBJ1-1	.	CASSPYFNSQQGTEAFF	TGTGCCAGCAGTCCCTATTTCAACTCTCAACAGGGCACTGAAGCTTTCTTT
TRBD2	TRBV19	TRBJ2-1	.	CASAGSGSSYNEQFF	TGTGCCAGTGCTGGCAGCGGGAGCTCCTACAATGAGCAGTTCTTC
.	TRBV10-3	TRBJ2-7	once	CAISSTVTGSYEQYF	TGTGCCATCAGCTCAACGGTTACGGGCTCCTACGAGCAGTACTTC
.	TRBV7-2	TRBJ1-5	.	CASSPGPAQPQHF	TGTGCCAGCAGCCCAGGGCCGGCTCAGCCCCAGCATTTT
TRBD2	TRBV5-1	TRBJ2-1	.	CASSFLAGSYNEQFF	TGCGCCAGCAGCTTTCTAGCGGGTAGCTACAATGAGCAGTTCTTC
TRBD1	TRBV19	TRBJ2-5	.	CASSRPRDRGRETQYF	TGTGCCAGTAGTAGACCACGGGACAGGGGTAGGGAGACCCAGTACTTC
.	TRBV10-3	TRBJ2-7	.	CAIQGGGIYEQYF	TGTGCCATCCAAGGCGGAGGGATCTACGAGCAGTACTTC
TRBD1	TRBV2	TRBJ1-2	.	CASSSQGAYGYTF	TGTGCCAGCAGCTCTCAGGGGGCGTATGGCTACACCTTC
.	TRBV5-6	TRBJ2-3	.	CASSSSAGFTDTQYF	TGTGCCAGCAGCTCATCAGCGGGTTTCACAGATACGCAGTATTTT
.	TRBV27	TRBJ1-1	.	CASTPRVGTEAFF	TGTGCCAGCACCCCCAGGGTGGGCACTGAAGCTTTCTTT
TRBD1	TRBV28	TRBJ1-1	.	CASSLNRGGTEAFF	TGTGCCAGCAGTTTGAACAGGGGGGGCACTGAAGCTTTCTTT
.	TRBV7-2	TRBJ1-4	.	CASSLGARSEKLFF	TGTGCCAGCAGCTTAGGGGCGCGAAGTGAAAAACTGTTTTTT
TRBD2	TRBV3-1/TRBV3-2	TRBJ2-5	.	CASRAGLAGARETQYF	TGTGCCAGCAGGGCCGGACTAGCGGGAGCGAGAGAGACCCAGTACTTC
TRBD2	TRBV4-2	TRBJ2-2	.	CASSQDPGGNTGELFF	TGTGCCAGCAGCCAAGATCCGGGAGGTAACACCGGGGAGCTGTTTTTT